These 5 T cell receptor beta chains were all obtained from the same sample, sequenced in a study of persistence of HIV-infected CD4 T cells. The libraries were made with immunoSEQ version 4 in survey mode. Sequencing was performed with immunoSEQ multiplex PCR; in TCRdb, only in-frame clones are kept and a portion is missing. The table has roughly 43,000 clones, just over 90% seen once. Nonspecific anti-CD3/anti-CD28 bead stimulation represents the broad CD4+ T cell repertoire. Sorting of responding CD4+ T cells relied on upregulated CD40 ligand together with CD69. For these TCRs, the target antigens are not known. This sample comprised CD4+ T cells sorted from PBMCs after roughly 18-hour stimulation, obtained from a patient who received antiretroviral therapy. These receptors were collected from an adult man with HIV who was CMV-seropositive.

The chain couples TRBV28 to TRBJ1-1, with 9 nucleotides matching TRBD1. CDR1 MDHEN and CDR2 SYDVKM come from the germline V gene. This CDR3 is 15 amino acids long. V was clipped by 4 bases and J by 3 bases; unmatched bases: 6. The CDR3 is CASSSGGQGDTEAFF. The CDR3 DNA sequence: TGTGCCAGCAGTTCTGGGGGACAGGGAGACACTGAAGCTTTCTTT.

The V gene is TRBV7-9, the J gene TRBJ1-5; 9 bases line up with TRBD1. The germline CDR1 and CDR2 sequences are SEHNR and FQNEAQ (reference sequence). The CDR3 length is 14 residues. With 5 bases clipped from V and 6 bases from J, the junction kept 5 bases outside the gene matches. CDR3 coding DNA: TGTGCCAGCAGCCCGGACAGGGGTAGTCAGCCCCAGCATTTT. Translation: CASSPDRGSQPQHF.

This chain links TRBV2 with TRBJ2-3; TRBD2 agrees at 12 bases. J was trimmed by 2 bases and V by 4 bases; bases with no gene match: 4. This CDR3 comprises 16 residues. Germline loops: CDR1 SNHLY, CDR2 FYNNEI. CDR3 in amino acids: CASSGLAGANTDTQYF. DNA of the CDR3: TGTGCCAGCAGTGGACTAGCGGGGGCAAACACAGATACGCAGTATTTT.

The V gene is TRBV3-1 (or the pseudogene TRBV3-2), the J gene TRBJ1-1, with unresolved D. CDR1 and CDR2 from the germline V gene are LGHDT and YNNKEL (reference sequence). V shed 3 bases and J shed 3 bases, with 14 bases lying between them. The CDR3 contains 15 residues. Here the CDR3 DNA reads TGTGCCAGCAGCCATCAGGCTTGGGTGGACACTGAAGCTTTCTTT. Translating it yields CASSHQAWVDTEAFF.

This clone was picked up one time. This chain links TRBV6-1 with TRBJ2-7; D may be TRBD1 or TRBD2 (7 bases each). V was cut by 8 bases and J by 3 bases, with 11 bases left in between. The germline V gene has CDR1 MNHNS and CDR2 SASEGT. The CDR3 totals 12 residues. The chain's CDR3 is CASGGDSYEQYF. The CDR3 bases are TGTGCCAGCGGGGGGGACAGCTACGAGCAGTACTTC.